These 4 T cell receptor beta chains share one sample of origin, sequenced in a study of memory CD4+ T cells and cytomegalovirus serostatus. The sort gate was single viable CD3+CD4+CD8-CD45RO+ cells for memory CD4+ T cells. The method was immunoSEQ multiplex PCR; TCRdb's version includes in-frame clones alone and lacks a portion of them. The sample lists some 46,000 clones, over 70% occurring once. Sequenced material: memory CD4+ T cells from blood. These receptors all stem from an adult in good health and CMV-seronegative.

Concerning this clone: Other DNA variants within this sample encode the same CDR3. The chain links TRBV7-9 to TRBJ1-3, with unresolved D. The CDR3 spans 14 residues. Germline V gene sequence: CDR1 SEHNR, CDR2 FQNEAQ (reference sequence). V shed 5 bases and J shed 0 bases, with 8 bases lying between them. The chain's CDR3 is CASSPGLSGNTIYF. DNA of the CDR3: TGTGCCAGCAGCCCGGGCCTCTCTGGAAACACCATATATTTT.

This clone occurred a few times. The chain combines TRBV19 with TRBJ1-2; 7 bases fit TRBD1. The germline CDR1 and CDR2 sequences are LNHDA and SQIVND (reference sequence). The J segment lost 14 bases and the V segment lost 9 bases, leaving 18 bases of the junction unmatched. The CDR3 runs to 13 residues. CDR3 sequence: CASRTGTAMAGTF. The CDR3 bases are TGTGCCAGCAGAACCGGGACAGCGATGGCGGGGACCTTC.

The gene calls are TRBV9 and TRBJ2-5, with 7 positions matching TRBD1. J was trimmed by 7 bases and V by 7 bases; bases with no gene match: 13. The CDR3 length is 14 residues. CDR1 is SGDLS, CDR2 YYNGEE, per germline. CDR3 sequence (DNA): TGTGCCAGCGGAAGGGACAGTTCCCAGGGGACCCAGTACTTC. Its protein is CASGRDSSQGTQYF.

The chain is built from TRBV29-1 and TRBJ2-7, with TRBD2 identical over 12 bases. CDR1 SQVTM and CDR2 ANQGSEA come from the germline V gene. Trimming removed 6 bases from V and 7 bases from J; junction bases left unmatched: 19. This CDR3 comprises 17 residues. This CDR3 is CSVGGLAGRLVAGEQYF. CDR3 coding DNA: TGCAGCGTGGGCGGACTAGCGGGGAGGCTGGTCGCGGGGGAGCAGTACTTC.